The T cell receptor (beta chain) under discussion was sequenced for a study of T cell responses to AZD1222 COVID-19 vaccine. With 8 bases clipped from V and 7 bases from J, the junction kept 31 bases outside the gene matches. From germline, CDR1 is WSHSY and CDR2 SAAADI. The CDR3 loop spans 21 amino acids. As for this clone: The antigen is not known.

The repertoire was sequenced with immunoSEQ multiplex PCR; TCRdb's copy has only in-frame clones and lacks some. The data contain 150,000 to 200,000 clones, approximately 92% of them singletons. Study-wide results and limits: Reportedly, nearly half the spike-specific TCRs target unmutated variant regions. Clonal diversity may have been underestimated, and the donors were mostly white British, with more females than males.

The gene calls are TRBV10-2 and TRBJ2-2; TRBD2 aligns across 7 bases. The sequencing here drew on peripheral blood, taken on day 0 of AZD1222 vaccination. The sequence was collected from an adult in good health. In DNA form, the CDR3 reads TGCGCCAGCGACTCCATAACTCGAACGCGTACCGGGACTAAAATCTTCGGGGAGCTGTTTTTT. The encoded protein is CASDSITRTRTGTKIFGELFF.